This T cell receptor (beta chain) was sequenced for a study of radiation and T cells in renal cell carcinoma. General study findings and limits: Pretreatment tumor biopsies were lacking, so baseline clonotypes are unknown.

The time point is: blood 2 weeks post-SBRT. This sample's treatment: 15 Gy SBRT to primary tumor, nephrectomy 4 weeks later. In regard to this clone: Antigen unknown.

The CDR3 is 14 residues long. The germline V gene has CDR1 MNHEY and CDR2 SVGAGI. Trimming at V came to 4 bases and at J to 7 bases, leaving 5 bases not matched to a gene. Using immunoSEQ multiplex PCR, the repertoire was profiled, and TCRdb retains in-frame clones only, with some absent. The sample has roughly 130,000 clones, roughly four fifths seen once; the top ten hold 1.9%. The TCR originated in a woman in her sixties with renal cell carcinoma. This rearrangement joins TRBV6-5 to TRBJ1-4; 8 nucleotides line up with TRBD1. The sample was blood, taken from a patient whose treatment included radiotherapy and nephrectomy. CDR3 loop: CASSLQGGVEKLFF. The CDR3 region has the DNA TGTGCCAGCAGTTTACAGGGGGGAGTTGAAAAACTGTTTTTT.